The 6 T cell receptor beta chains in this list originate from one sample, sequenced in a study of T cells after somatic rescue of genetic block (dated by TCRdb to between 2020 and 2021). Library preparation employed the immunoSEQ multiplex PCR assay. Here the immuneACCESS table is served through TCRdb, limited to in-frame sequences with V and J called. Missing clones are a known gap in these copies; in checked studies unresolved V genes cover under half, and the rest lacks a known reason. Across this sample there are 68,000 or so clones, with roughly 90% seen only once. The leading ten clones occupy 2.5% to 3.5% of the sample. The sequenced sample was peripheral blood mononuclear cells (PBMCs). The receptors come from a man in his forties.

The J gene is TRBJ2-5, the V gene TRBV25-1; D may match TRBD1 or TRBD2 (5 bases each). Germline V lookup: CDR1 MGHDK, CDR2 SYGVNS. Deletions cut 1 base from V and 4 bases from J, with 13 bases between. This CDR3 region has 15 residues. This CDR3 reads CASSESGSFPETQYF. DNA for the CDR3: TGTGCCAGCAGTGAATCAGGGAGCTTCCCAGAGACCCAGTACTTC. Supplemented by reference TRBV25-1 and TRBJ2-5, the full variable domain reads EADIYQTPRYLVIGTGKKITLECSQTMGHDKMYWYQQDPGMELHLIHYSYGVNSTEKGDLSSESTVSRIRTEHFPLTLESARPSHTSQYLCASSESGSFPETQYFGPGTRLLVL.

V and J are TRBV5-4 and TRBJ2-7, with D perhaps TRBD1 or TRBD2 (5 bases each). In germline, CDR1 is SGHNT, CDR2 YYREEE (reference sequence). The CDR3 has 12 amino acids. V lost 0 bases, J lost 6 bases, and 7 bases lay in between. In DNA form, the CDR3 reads TGTGCCAGCAGCTTGGAGGGGAGCGAGCAGTACTTC. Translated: CASSLEGSEQYF.

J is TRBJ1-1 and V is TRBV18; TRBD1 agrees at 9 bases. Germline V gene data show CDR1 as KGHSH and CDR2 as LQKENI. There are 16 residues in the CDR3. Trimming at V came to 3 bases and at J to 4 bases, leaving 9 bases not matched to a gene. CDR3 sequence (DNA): TGTGCCAGCTCACCCTCCCGGGACAGGGCGACCACTGAAGCTTTCTTT. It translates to CASSPSRDRATTEAFF. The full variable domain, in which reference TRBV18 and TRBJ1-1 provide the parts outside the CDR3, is NAGVMQNPRHLVRRRGQEARLRCSPMKGHSHVYWYRQLPEEGLKFMVYLQKENIIDESGMPKERFSAEFPKEGPSILRIQQVVRGDSAAYFCASSPSRDRATTEAFFGQGTRLTVV.

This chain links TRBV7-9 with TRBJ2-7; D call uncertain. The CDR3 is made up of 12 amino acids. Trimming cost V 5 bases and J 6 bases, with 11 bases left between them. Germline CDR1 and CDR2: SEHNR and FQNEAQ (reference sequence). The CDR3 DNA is TGTGCCAGCAGCCTCACCTCCGGCGAGCAGTACTTC. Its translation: CASSLTSGEQYF.

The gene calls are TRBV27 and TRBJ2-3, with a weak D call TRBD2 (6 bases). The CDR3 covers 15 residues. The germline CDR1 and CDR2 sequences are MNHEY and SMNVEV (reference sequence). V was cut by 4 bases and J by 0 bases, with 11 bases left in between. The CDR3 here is CASSWRAGSTDTQYF. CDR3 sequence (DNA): TGTGCCAGCAGTTGGAGGGCAGGCAGCACAGATACGCAGTATTTT.

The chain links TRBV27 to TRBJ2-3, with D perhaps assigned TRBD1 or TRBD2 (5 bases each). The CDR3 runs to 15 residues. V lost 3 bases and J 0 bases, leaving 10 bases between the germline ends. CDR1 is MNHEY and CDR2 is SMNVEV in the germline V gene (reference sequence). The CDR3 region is CASSLGDRSTDTQYF. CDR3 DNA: TGTGCCAGCAGTTTGGGAGACAGAAGCACAGATACGCAGTATTTT.